Below are 17 T cell receptor beta chains sequenced from a single sample in a study of blood T cell repertoires in COVID-19. TCRdb keeps only in-frame clones here, not all; method: immunoSEQ multiplex PCR. Here the sample spans around 190,000 clones, about 80% being singletons. Sequencing was carried out using peripheral blood. These receptors were obtained from a man between 60 and 70 years old with acute or convalescent COVID-19.

The chain combines TRBV18 with TRBJ1-1, with a weak D call TRBD1 (6 bases). The CDR3 runs to 16 residues. The V gene lost 1 base and the J gene lost 0 bases, with 12 bases spanning the gap. Germline V gives CDR1 KGHSH, CDR2 LQKENI. The CDR3 DNA is TGTGCCAGCTCACCACGTCAGGGGAACATGAACACTGAAGCTTTCTTT. Protein: CASSPRQGNMNTEAFF. Variable domain in full (rest from reference TRBV18 and TRBJ1-1): NAGVMQNPRHLVRRRGQEARLRCSPMKGHSHVYWYRQLPEEGLKFMVYLQKENIIDESGMPKERFSAEFPKEGPSILRIQQVVRGDSAAYFCASSPRQGNMNTEAFFGQGTRLTVV.

The chain combines TRBV28 with TRBJ1-5; tentatively, D is TRBD1 (6 bases). The germline CDR1 and CDR2 sequences are MDHEN and SYDVKM. Trimming left V 2 bases short and J 3 bases short, with 8 bases between. The CDR3 extends over 14 amino acids. The CDR3 protein is CASSLGQINQPQHF. The DNA for the CDR3 is TGTGCCAGCAGTTTAGGACAGATCAATCAGCCCCAGCATTTT.

This chain links TRBV12-3 or TRBV12-4 with TRBJ1-2; 8 bases fit TRBD1. The CDR3 spans 11 residues. The V gene end was trimmed by 6 bases and the J gene end by 14 bases; junction bases not matched to a gene: 8. The CDR3 loop is CASRGQGARTF. The CDR3 bases are TGTGCCAGCAGAGGACAGGGAGCTCGGACCTTC.

The chain couples TRBV6-5 to TRBJ2-1; 10 nucleotides match TRBD1. The V and J ends lost 6 bases and 0 bases, in that order; junction bases with no gene match: 2. CDR1 MNHEY and CDR2 SVGAGI come from the germline V gene. The CDR3 sequence is 15 residues long. This CDR3 is CASSRQGASYNEQFF. CDR3 DNA: TGTGCCAGCAGCAGACAGGGGGCCTCCTACAATGAGCAGTTCTTC.

On this clone itself: Relative to the germline gene, one junction end is altered; a read error may explain this. The gene calls are TRBV11-2 and TRBJ2-7; 9 nucleotides align to TRBD2. The CDR3 has 16 amino acids. Germline CDR1 and CDR2: SGHAT and FQNNGV. CDR3 nucleotide sequence: TGTGCCAGCAGCTTAGTGGGCGGGGGGGCCTCCTCCGAGCAGTACTTC. It yields the protein CASSLVGGGASSEQYF.

The chain has TRBV28 and TRBJ2-1; 10 nucleotides match TRBD1. The V and J ends lost 5 bases and 10 bases, in that order; junction bases with no gene match: 14. The CDR3 covers 16 residues. Germline V CDR1 and CDR2: MDHEN, SYDVKM. CDR3 region: CASSTSGTGAIREQFF. DNA for the CDR3: TGTGCCAGCAGTACCTCCGGGACAGGGGCGATCAGGGAGCAGTTCTTC.

This chain joins TRBV7-2 and TRBJ1-1; no firm D call. CDR1 is SGHTA, CDR2 FQGNSA, per germline. The CDR3 is 12 amino acids. V lost 8 bases, J lost 1 base, and 8 bases lay in between. The chain's CDR3 is CASGMRNTEAFF. The CDR3 DNA reads as TGTGCCAGCGGTATGAGGAACACTGAAGCTTTCTTT.

The rearrangement joins TRBV5-1 to TRBJ1-6; TRBD1 agrees at 8 bases. The CDR3 sequence is 15 residues long. V was pared by 0 bases and J by 7 bases, with 3 bases of the junction left unmatched. The germline CDR1 and CDR2 sequences are SGHRS and YFSETQ. DNA of the CDR3: TGCGCCAGCAGCTTGGGGTCAGGGGGCAATTCACCCCTCCACTTT. The encoded protein is CASSLGSGGNSPLHF. Together with reference TRBV5-1 and TRBJ1-6, the CDR3 gives the full variable domain: KAGVTQTPRYLIKTRGQQVTLSCSPISGHRSVSWYQQTPGQGLQFLFEYFSETQRNKGNFPGRFSGRQFSNSRSEMNVSTLELGDSALYLCASSLGSGGNSPLHFGNGTRLTVT.

The chain recombines TRBV9 with TRBJ2-2; 10 nucleotides align to TRBD2. Germline CDR1 is SGDLS and CDR2 is YYNGEE. The CDR3 consists of 17 residues. Losses at the gene ends were 3 bases for V and 5 bases for J; bases not matched to a gene: 10. CDR3: CASSAHPGTSVTGELFF. CDR3 coding DNA: TGTGCCAGCAGCGCCCATCCCGGGACTAGCGTAACCGGGGAGCTGTTTTTT.

V gene TRBV25-1 combines with J gene TRBJ1-3; 9 positions agree with TRBD1. The CDR3 sequence is 15 residues long. J was trimmed by 1 base and V by 2 bases; bases with no gene match: 0. Germline V gene data show CDR1 as MGHDK and CDR2 as SYGVNS. The CDR3 reads CASSEGQGSGNTIYF. Here the CDR3 DNA reads TGTGCCAGCAGTGAAGGACAGGGGTCTGGAAACACCATATATTTT.

The V and J genes are TRBV21-1 and TRBJ2-1; the tabulated D call, TRBD1, remains unverified against the DNA. TRBV21-1 is listed as a pseudogene. The CDR3 contains 15 residues. CDR3 region: CASSKGPNRYNEQFF. The CDR3 DNA reads as TGTGCCAGCAGCAAAGGGCCCAACAGATACAATGAGCAGTTCTTC.

The chain joins TRBV7-2 to TRBJ1-2; possibly TRBD1 for D (5 bases). The germline V gene encodes CDR1 SGHTA and CDR2 FQGNSA. V was cut by 1 base and J by 2 bases, with 8 bases left in between. The CDR3 has 14 amino acids. In DNA, the CDR3 is TGTGCCAGCAGCTTAGAGCAGGGAAACTATGGCTACACCTTC. It yields the protein CASSLEQGNYGYTF.

CDR3 nucleotide sequence: TGCGCCAGCGCTACAGGGGACTCGTACTCCTACGAGCAGTACTTC. This gives the protein CASATGDSYSYEQYF. This chain connects TRBV5-1 to TRBJ2-7; maybe TRBD1 (7 bases). The V gene's germline CDR1 is SGHRS and CDR2 YFSETQ. The CDR3 runs 15 residues. V lost 7 bases, J lost 0 bases, and 17 bases lay in between.

This chain joins TRBV7-9 and TRBJ1-1, with 9 bases identical to TRBD1. CDR1 SEHNR and CDR2 FQNEAQ come from the germline V gene (reference sequence). CDR3 size: 16 residues. Germline trimming cut 5 bases from V and 5 bases from J; bases unmatched to any gene: 12. This CDR3 reads CASSHHAGTGRTEAFF. The DNA for the CDR3 is TGTGCCAGCAGCCATCACGCCGGGACAGGGCGAACTGAAGCTTTCTTT.

The CDR3 protein is CASSLRGTGVSSGNTIYF. The DNA of the CDR3 is TGTGCCAGCAGCTTGAGGGGGACAGGAGTGAGCTCTGGAAACACCATATATTTT. The chain recombines TRBV5-6 with TRBJ1-3, with 8 bases that match TRBD1. CDR3 length: 18 residues. CDR1 and CDR2 (germline): SGHDT, YYEEEE. Trimming cost V 1 base and J 0 bases; bases outside gene matches: 9. The full variable domain, with the rest looked up from reference TRBV5-6 and TRBJ1-3, is DAGVTQSPTHLIKTRGQQVTLRCSPKSGHDTVSWYQQALGQGPQFIFQYYEEEERQRGNFPDRFSGHQFPNYSSELNVNALLLGDSALYLCASSLRGTGVSSGNTIYFGEGSWLTVV.

The chain is built from TRBV25-1 and TRBJ2-1, with 10 bases aligning to TRBD1. V lost 2 bases, J lost 6 bases, and 7 bases stayed unmatched. The germline gives CDR1 MGHDK, CDR2 SYGVNS. The CDR3 totals 16 residues. CDR3 residues: CASSEPRQGARNEQFF. The CDR3 DNA reads as TGTGCCAGCAGTGAACCCCGACAGGGGGCGCGCAATGAGCAGTTCTTC.

In this sample, this clone turned up once. The CDR3 coding sequence is TGTGCTAGTGGTTTGGTCGCGGGGGTTAGCACAGATACGCAGTATTTT. Translated: CASGLVAGVSTDTQYF. This chain uses TRBV12-5 with TRBJ2-3, with 7 bases that match TRBD2. This CDR3 comprises 16 residues. V lost 0 bases and J lost 0; bases outside the gene matches: 3. CDR1 is LGHNT, CDR2 FRNRAP, per germline.